This T cell receptor (beta chain) is drawn from a study of shared clonotypes between healthy human individuals. Points from the study as a whole: Non-shared clonotypes were found to have lower generation probabilities than the clonotypes that were shared by all four of the sorted-subset donors.

Germline loops: CDR1 MNHEY, CDR2 SMNVEV (reference sequence). V was trimmed by 7 bases and J by 3 bases, leaving 25 bases between them. CDR3 length: 17 amino acids. Splitting of each subset's genomic DNA was done evenly across several immunoSEQ plates. TCRdb keeps only in-frame clones here, not all; method: immunoSEQ multiplex PCR. Of under 2,000,000 clones in the sample, roughly 95% were seen once. With respect to this clone: What it binds is not known.

CD45RO-negative, CCR7-positively selected cells formed the naive CD8 fraction, excluding terminally differentiated effector memory CD45RA+ cells. The donors, healthy adults who were HIV-negative, had experienced no recent acute infections or vaccinations. The donor cohort consisted entirely of Caucasian adults residing in Nashville, Tennessee. V is TRBV27 and J is TRBJ2-7; tentatively, D is TRBD1 or TRBD2 (5 bases each). This TCR came from a man aged 18 to 29 in good health. The sample was naive CD8+ T cells sorted from blood. As DNA, the CDR3 is TGTGCCAGCATTCCGTCATTTGGGGGTGGACTGTTCTACGAGCAGTACTTC. Encoded protein: CASIPSFGGGLFYEQYF.